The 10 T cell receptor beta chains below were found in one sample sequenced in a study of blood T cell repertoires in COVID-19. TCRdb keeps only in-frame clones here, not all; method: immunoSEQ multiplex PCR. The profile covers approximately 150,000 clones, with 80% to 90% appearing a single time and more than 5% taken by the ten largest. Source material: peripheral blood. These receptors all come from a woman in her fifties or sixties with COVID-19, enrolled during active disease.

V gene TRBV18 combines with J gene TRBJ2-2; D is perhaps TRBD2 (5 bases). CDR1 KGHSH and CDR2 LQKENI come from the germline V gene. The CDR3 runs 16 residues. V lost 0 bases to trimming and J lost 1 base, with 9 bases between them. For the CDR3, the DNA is TGTGCCAGCTCACCACCGGGGAGAGGGAACACCGGGGAGCTGTTTTTT. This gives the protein CASSPPGRGNTGELFF.

The CDR3 sequence: CASSPAAGETGELFF. The CDR3 DNA follows: TGTGCCAGCAGCCCGGCAGCGGGGGAGACCGGGGAGCTGTTTTTT. The chain uses TRBV3-1 (or the pseudogene TRBV3-2) and TRBJ2-2; 8 bases are a match to TRBD2. The CDR3 consists of 15 residues. The germline gives CDR1 LGHDT, CDR2 YNNKEL (reference sequence). The V and J ends lost 4 bases and 5 bases, in that order; junction bases with no gene match: 6.

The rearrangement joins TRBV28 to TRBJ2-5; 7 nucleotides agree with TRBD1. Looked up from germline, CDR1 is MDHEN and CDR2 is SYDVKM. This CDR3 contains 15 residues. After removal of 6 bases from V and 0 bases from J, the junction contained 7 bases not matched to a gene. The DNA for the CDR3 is TGTGCCAGCAGCCCCCTCGACAGGGACCAAGAGACCCAGTACTTC. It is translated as CASSPLDRDQETQYF.

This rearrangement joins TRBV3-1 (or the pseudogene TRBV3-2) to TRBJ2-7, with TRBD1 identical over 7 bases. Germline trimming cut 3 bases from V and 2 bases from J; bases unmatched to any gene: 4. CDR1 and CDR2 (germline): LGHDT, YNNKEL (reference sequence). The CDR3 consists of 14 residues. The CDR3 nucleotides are TGTGCCAGCAGCCAGGCCAGGGGGACCTACGAGCAGTACTTC. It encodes CASSQARGTYEQYF.

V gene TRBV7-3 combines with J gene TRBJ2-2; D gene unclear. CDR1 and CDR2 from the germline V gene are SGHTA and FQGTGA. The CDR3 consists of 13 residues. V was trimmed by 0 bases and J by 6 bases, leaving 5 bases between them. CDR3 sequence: CASSLTASGELFF. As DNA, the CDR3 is TGTGCCAGCAGCTTAACCGCGTCCGGGGAGCTGTTTTTT.

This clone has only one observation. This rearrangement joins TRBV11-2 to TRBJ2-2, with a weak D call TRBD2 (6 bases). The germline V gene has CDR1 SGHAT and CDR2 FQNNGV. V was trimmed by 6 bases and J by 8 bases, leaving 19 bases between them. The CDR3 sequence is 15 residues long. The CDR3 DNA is TGTGCCAGCAGACAATCCGGGAGAAACTTGGGGGAGCTGTTTTTT. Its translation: CASRQSGRNLGELFF.

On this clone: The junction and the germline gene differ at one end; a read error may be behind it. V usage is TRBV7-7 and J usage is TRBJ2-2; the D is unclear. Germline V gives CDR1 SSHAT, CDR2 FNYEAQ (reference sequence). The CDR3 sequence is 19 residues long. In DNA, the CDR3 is TGTGCTAGCAGCTTAGAGTCGACCGTGAGACAAAGGAACACCGGGGAGCTGTTTTTT. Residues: CASSLESTVRQRNTGELFF.

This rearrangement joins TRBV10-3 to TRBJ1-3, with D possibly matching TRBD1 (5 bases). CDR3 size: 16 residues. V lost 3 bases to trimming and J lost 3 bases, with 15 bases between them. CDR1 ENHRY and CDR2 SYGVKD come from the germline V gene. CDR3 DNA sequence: TGTGCCATCAGTGAACTCGGGGGGGGTAGTGGAAACACCATATATTTT. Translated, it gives CAISELGGGSGNTIYF.

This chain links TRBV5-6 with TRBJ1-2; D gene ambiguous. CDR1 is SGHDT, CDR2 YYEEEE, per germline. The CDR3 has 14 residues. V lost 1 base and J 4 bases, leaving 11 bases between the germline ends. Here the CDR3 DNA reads TGTGCCAGCAGCTTGTTCCTTACTGGCTATGGCTACACCTTC. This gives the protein CASSLFLTGYGYTF.

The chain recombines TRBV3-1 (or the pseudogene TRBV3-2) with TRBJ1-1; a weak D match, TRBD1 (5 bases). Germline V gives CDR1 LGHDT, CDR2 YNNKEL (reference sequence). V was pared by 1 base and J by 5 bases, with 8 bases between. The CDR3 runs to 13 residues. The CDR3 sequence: CASSQVRGTEAFF. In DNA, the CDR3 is TGTGCCAGCAGCCAAGTCCGGGGGACTGAAGCTTTCTTT.